These 9 T cell receptor beta chains were sequenced from one sample in a study of OX40 agonist ivuxolimab in advanced cancers. Data came from immunoSEQ multiplex PCR; TCRdb stores just in-frame clones and leaves some out. The sample carries approximately 70,000 clones, approximately 84% recorded once. Sequencing used CD4+ or CD8+ T cells sorted from blood, obtained in a trial of the OX40 agonist ivuxolimab. These receptor sequences come from an adult with an advanced solid tumor such as melanoma, head and neck, liver or kidney cancer.

The chain recombines TRBV10-2 with TRBJ2-3; unclear D gene. The V end lost 6 bases, the J end lost 0 bases, and 13 bases lay between the germline ends. Germline V gives CDR1 WSHSY, CDR2 SAAADI. The CDR3 loop spans 15 amino acids. The CDR3 protein is CASRFGPTSTDTQYF. Written as DNA, the CDR3 is TGCGCCAGCAGATTTGGACCGACTAGCACAGATACGCAGTATTTT.

V is TRBV5-1 and J is TRBJ1-2, with D possibly being TRBD1 (6 bases). With 2 bases removed from V and 3 bases from J, the gap between germline ends came to 14 bases. The CDR3 contains 15 residues. CDR1 and CDR2 (germline): SGHRS, YFSETQ. The CDR3 nucleotides read TGCGCCAGCAGCTTTTTACCAGGGGCTGACTATGGCTACACCTTC. This codes for CASSFLPGADYGYTF.

This clone was observed once. The V call is TRBV16, the J call TRBJ2-5, with TRBD1 matching over 9 bases. Trimming took 5 bases from V and 2 from J; bases not matched to a gene: 3. The CDR3 consists of 14 residues. In germline, CDR1 is KGHSY, CDR2 FQNENV. Here the CDR3 reads CASSGDRDQETQYF. The DNA for the CDR3 is TGTGCCAGCAGCGGGGACAGGGATCAAGAGACCCAGTACTTC.

CDR3 coding DNA: TGCGCCAGCAGCTTGGGAACGGACAGTATTGGTAGCAATCAGCCCCAGCATTTT. It specifies CASSLGTDSIGSNQPQHF. V is TRBV5-1 and J is TRBJ1-5, with D maybe TRBD1 (6 bases). Trimming pared 0 bases from V and 0 bases from J, leaving 16 bases between. Germline assignment: CDR1 SGHRS and CDR2 YFSETQ. CDR3 length equals 18 residues.

V usage is TRBV9 and J usage is TRBJ2-7; 8 bases line up with TRBD2. Trimming took 3 bases from V and 0 from J; bases not matched to a gene: 5. The germline gives CDR1 SGDLS, CDR2 YYNGEE. The CDR3 runs to 15 residues. CDR3 nucleotides: TGTGCCAGCAGCGCGCCCGGGACTAGCTCCTACGAGCAGTACTTC. It encodes CASSAPGTSSYEQYF.

This chain links TRBV11-2 with TRBJ2-7, with D hard to call. There are 13 residues in the CDR3. CDR1 is SGHAT and CDR2 is FQNNGV in the germline V gene. V was trimmed by 0 bases and J by 3 bases, leaving 6 bases between them. CDR3 protein: CASSLEVFYEQYF. For the CDR3, the DNA is TGTGCCAGCAGCTTAGAGGTCTTCTACGAGCAGTACTTC.

The chain couples TRBV4-2 to TRBJ1-3; D remains ambiguous. V dropped 5 bases and J dropped 0 bases, with 14 bases sitting between them. The germline V gene has CDR1 LGHNA and CDR2 YNFKEQ. The CDR3 covers 16 residues. Written as DNA, the CDR3 is TGTGCCAGCAGCTTAAGGGCGGCGACCTCTGGAAACACCATATATTTT. Its protein product is CASSLRAATSGNTIYF.

This clone was seen only once. Written as DNA, the CDR3 is TGTGCCAGCAGCTTGGACAGGGAAAACCCCTACGAGCAGTACTTC. As protein: CASSLDRENPYEQYF. V gene TRBV7-9 combines with J gene TRBJ2-7, with 8 bases matching TRBD1. CDR3 length: 15 amino acids. V lost 3 bases and J lost 2; bases outside the gene matches: 6. The germline CDR1 and CDR2 sequences are SEHNR and FQNEAQ (reference sequence).

The chain links TRBV5-1 to TRBJ2-3; 7 bases align to TRBD2. This CDR3 has 15 residues. Germline CDR1 is SGHRS and CDR2 is YFSETQ. The V segment lost 1 base and the J segment 2 bases; nucleotides outside the gene matches: 4. The CDR3 spells CASSLSLAATDTQYF. The CDR3 DNA reads as TGCGCCAGCAGCTTGAGTCTAGCGGCCACAGATACGCAGTATTTT.